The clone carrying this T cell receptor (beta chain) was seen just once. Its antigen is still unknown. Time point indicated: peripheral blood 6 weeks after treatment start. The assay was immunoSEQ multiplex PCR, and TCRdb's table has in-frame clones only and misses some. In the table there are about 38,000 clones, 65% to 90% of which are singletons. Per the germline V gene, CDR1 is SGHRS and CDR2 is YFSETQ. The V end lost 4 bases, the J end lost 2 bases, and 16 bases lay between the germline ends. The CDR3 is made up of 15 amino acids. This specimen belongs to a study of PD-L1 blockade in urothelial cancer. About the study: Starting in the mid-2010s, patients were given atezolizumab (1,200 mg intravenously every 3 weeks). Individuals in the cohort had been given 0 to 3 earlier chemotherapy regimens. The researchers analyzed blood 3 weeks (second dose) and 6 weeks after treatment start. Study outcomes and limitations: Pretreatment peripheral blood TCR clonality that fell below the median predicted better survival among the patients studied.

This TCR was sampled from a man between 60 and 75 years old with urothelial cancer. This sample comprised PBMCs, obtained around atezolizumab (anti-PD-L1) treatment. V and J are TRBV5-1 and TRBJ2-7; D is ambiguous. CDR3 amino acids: CASSLRGSQAYEQYF. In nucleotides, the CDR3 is TGCGCCAGCAGCCTTCGTGGGTCCCAGGCCTACGAGCAGTACTTC.